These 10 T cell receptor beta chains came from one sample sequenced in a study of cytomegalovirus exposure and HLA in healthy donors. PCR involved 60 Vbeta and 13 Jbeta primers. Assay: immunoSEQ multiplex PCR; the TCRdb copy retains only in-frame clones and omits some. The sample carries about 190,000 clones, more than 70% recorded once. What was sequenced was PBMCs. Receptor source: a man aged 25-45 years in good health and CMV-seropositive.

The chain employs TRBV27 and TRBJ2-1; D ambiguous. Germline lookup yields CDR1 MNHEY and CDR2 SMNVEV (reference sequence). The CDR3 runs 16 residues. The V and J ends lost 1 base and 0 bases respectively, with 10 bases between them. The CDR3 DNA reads TGTGCCAGCAGTTTATTCCTAGACGGCTCCTACAATGAGCAGTTCTTC. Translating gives CASSLFLDGSYNEQFF.

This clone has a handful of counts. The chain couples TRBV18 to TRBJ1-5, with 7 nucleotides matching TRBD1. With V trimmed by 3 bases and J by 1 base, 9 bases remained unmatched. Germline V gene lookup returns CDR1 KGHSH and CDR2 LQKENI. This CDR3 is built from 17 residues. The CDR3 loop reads CASSPSEGGISNQPQHF. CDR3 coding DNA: TGTGCCAGCTCACCCTCGGAAGGGGGCATAAGCAATCAGCCCCAGCATTTT. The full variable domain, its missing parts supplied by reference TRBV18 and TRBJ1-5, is NAGVMQNPRHLVRRRGQEARLRCSPMKGHSHVYWYRQLPEEGLKFMVYLQKENIIDESGMPKERFSAEFPKEGPSILRIQQVVRGDSAAYFCASSPSEGGISNQPQHFGDGTRLSIL.

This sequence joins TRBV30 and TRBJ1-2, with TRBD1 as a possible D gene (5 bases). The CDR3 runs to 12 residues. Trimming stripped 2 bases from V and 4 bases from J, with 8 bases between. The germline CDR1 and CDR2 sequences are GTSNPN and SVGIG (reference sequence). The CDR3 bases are TGTGCCTGGAGTCCAGGGTCCTATGGCTACACCTTC. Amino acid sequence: CAWSPGSYGYTF.

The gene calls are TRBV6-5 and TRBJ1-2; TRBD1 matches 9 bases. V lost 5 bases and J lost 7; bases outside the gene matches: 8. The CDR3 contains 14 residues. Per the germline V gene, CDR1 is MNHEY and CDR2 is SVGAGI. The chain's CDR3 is CASSLARTGVGYTF. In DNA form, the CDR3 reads TGTGCCAGCAGTCTCGCCCGGACAGGGGTTGGCTACACCTTC.

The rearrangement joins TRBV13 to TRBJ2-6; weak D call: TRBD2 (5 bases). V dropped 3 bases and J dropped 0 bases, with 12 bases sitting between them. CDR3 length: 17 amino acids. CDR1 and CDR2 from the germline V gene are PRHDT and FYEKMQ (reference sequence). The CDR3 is CASSFGGYGSGANVLTF. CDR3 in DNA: TGTGCCAGCAGCTTTGGAGGATACGGCTCTGGGGCCAACGTCCTGACTTTC.

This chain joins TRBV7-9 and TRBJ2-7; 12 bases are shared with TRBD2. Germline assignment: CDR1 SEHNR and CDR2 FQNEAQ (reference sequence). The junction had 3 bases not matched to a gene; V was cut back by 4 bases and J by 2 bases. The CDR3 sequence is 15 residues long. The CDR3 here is CASSYRLAGAYEQYF. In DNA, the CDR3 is TGTGCCAGCAGCTATAGACTAGCGGGAGCCTACGAGCAGTACTTC.

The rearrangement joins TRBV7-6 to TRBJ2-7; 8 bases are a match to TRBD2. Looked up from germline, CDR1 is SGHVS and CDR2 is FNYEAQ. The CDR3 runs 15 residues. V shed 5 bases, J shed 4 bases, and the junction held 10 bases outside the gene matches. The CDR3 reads CASSPSGGRSYEQYF. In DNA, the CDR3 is TGTGCCAGCAGCCCCTCGGGGGGGAGGAGTTACGAGCAGTACTTC.

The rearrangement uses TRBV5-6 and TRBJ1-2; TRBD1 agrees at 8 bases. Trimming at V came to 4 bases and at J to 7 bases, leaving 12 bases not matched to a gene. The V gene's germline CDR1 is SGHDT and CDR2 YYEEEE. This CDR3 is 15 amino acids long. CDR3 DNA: TGTGCCAGCAGCCTTTGGGACAGGCCCTCGGGTGGCTACACCTTC. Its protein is CASSLWDRPSGGYTF.

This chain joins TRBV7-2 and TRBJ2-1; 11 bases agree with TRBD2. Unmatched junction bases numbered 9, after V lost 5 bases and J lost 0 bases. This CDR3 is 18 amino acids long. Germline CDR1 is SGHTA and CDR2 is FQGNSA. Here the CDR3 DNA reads TGTGCCAGCAGCCGACCCCGACTAGCGGGAAGCTCCTACAATGAGCAGTTCTTC. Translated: CASSRPRLAGSSYNEQFF.

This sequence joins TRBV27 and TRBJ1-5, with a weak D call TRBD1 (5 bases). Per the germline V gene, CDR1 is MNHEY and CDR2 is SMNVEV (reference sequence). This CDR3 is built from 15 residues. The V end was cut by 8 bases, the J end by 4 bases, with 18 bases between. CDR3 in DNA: TGTGCCAGCGCGCGGGGGGGGGTACTGAATCAGCCCCAGCATTTT. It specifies CASARGGVLNQPQHF.